This is a list of T cell receptor beta chains from one sample in a study of memory CD4+ T cells and cytomegalovirus serostatus. Produced via immunoSEQ multiplex PCR; TCRdb's table is partial and in-frame only. Of about 50,000 clones listed, 60% to 80% were seen once; the top ten hold approximately 0.6%. The specimen was memory CD4+ T cells from blood. These receptor sequences come from an adult in good health and CMV-seronegative. CDR3s include the opening cysteine and the closing phenylalanine or tryptophan. Each record gives: D gene, V gene, clone size, J gene, CDR3 protein, CDR3 DNA. D genes are given only for firm matches. Not every row has a clone size; where given, it reads once, few, many or a size class.

TRBD1	TRBV2	medium-sized	TRBJ1-1	CASSESWTGEAFF	TGTGCCAGCAGTGAGTCTTGGACAGGAGAAGCTTTCTTT
NA	TRBV9	NA	TRBJ2-3	CASSVGLGSSGDTQYF	TGTGCCAGCAGCGTAGGACTAGGCTCCTCGGGAGATACGCAGTATTTT
NA	TRBV7-2	NA	TRBJ1-2	CASSSTGTGYGYTF	TGTGCCAGCAGCTCCACCGGGACCGGGTATGGCTACACCTTC
TRBD2	TRBV5-6	NA	TRBJ2-5	CASSSDGLAGAPYQETQYF	TGTGCCAGCAGCTCCGATGGACTAGCGGGGGCCCCGTACCAAGAGACCCAGTACTTC
NA	TRBV9	NA	TRBJ2-2	CASSVGGLGELFF	TGTGCCAGCAGCGTAGGCGGTCTCGGGGAGCTGTTTTTT
NA	TRBV7-2	NA	TRBJ2-4	CASSLVGDIQYF	TGTGCCAGCAGCTTAGTAGGGGACATTCAGTACTTC
NA	TRBV19	few	TRBJ1-1	CATQGNTEAFF	TGTGCCACACAGGGGAACACTGAAGCTTTCTTT
TRBD2	TRBV7-9	once	TRBJ2-5	CASYQRGGKETQYF	TGTGCCAGCTATCAGCGGGGGGGTAAAGAGACCCAGTACTTC
TRBD2	TRBV7-9	NA	TRBJ2-1	CASSSTSGGALVLFF	TGTGCCAGCAGCTCCACTAGCGGGGGGGCCCTTGTGTTGTTCTTC
TRBD1	TRBV5-1	NA	TRBJ1-6	CASSLQMGQGDNSPLHF	TGCGCCAGCAGCCTACAAATGGGACAGGGGGATAATTCACCCCTCCACTTT
TRBD2	TRBV14	few	TRBJ2-2	CASSLWDYDTGELFF	TGTGCCAGCAGCCTTTGGGACTATGATACCGGGGAGCTGTTTTTT
NA	TRBV6-1	NA	TRBJ2-1	CASSSHSSSEQFF	TGTGCCAGCAGTTCTCACTCCTCTTCGGAGCAGTTCTTC
TRBD1	TRBV7-9	NA	TRBJ1-6	CASSLGQGHNSPLHF	TGTGCCAGCAGCTTGGGACAGGGCCATAATTCACCCCTCCACTTT
NA	TRBV5-6	few	TRBJ2-7	CASSFSGGGYEQYF	TGTGCCAGCAGCTTCTCTGGGGGCGGATACGAGCAGTACTTC
NA	TRBV6-5	NA	TRBJ2-5	CASSRGLQETQYF	TGTGCCAGCAGTAGGGGACTCCAAGAGACCCAGTACTTC
NA	TRBV4-2	NA	TRBJ1-4	CASSQDTGYEKLFF	TGTGCCAGCAGCCAAGATACAGGGTATGAAAAACTGTTTTTT
TRBD2	TRBV4-1	NA	TRBJ2-1	CASSQAASGGINEQFF	TGCGCCAGCAGCCAAGCGGCTAGCGGGGGGATCAATGAGCAGTTCTTC
NA	TRBV27	NA	TRBJ2-5	CASSLNSQETQYF	TGTGCCAGCAGTTTAAACTCCCAAGAGACCCAGTACTTC